This T cell receptor (beta chain) was obtained from a study of patients and donors after allogeneic stem cell transplantation. CDR1 is SGHAT and CDR2 is FQNNGV in the germline V gene. The CDR3 loop spans 18 amino acids. V shed 5 bases and J 4 bases; nucleotides not matched to a gene: 17. One entry per CDR3 protein, called by TCRdb with MiXCR from the RT-PCR reads. Of 390,000 or so distinct CDR3 sequences in the sample, 16% were seen once. The clonotype originates from a human donor who was either an allogeneic HSCT recipient or a stem cell or donor lymphocyte infusion donor (not recorded which). It is not recorded whose cells these are; they may come from a transplant donor. The chain carries TRBV11-2 and TRBJ2-1; TRBD1 aligns across 7 bases. The sample was blood, either unsorted or a sorted T cell fraction (not recorded which). Here the CDR3 DNA reads TGTGCCAGCAGCGCCACAGGGGTCGGCCCCTCACTATACAATGAGCAGTTCTTC. The encoded protein is CASSATGVGPSLYNEQFF.